This T cell receptor beta chain was sequenced during a study of blood T cell repertoires in COVID-19. Study context: The samples span acute and convalescent COVID-19 from the United States, Italy and Spain. The analysed material was cDNA or gDNA that came from T cells, B-cell-depleted T cells, or PBMCs.

The junction had 9 bases not matched to a gene; V was cut back by 10 bases and J by 0 bases. The CDR3 has 15 residues. The germline gives CDR1 SGHNT, CDR2 YYREEE (reference sequence). Clones were read by immunoSEQ multiplex PCR, and TCRdb kept only the in-frame ones, dropping some. The sample carries 150,000 to 200,000 clones, more than 85% recorded once. The specimen sequenced was peripheral blood. The origin of this receptor is a woman aged 60-75 years with COVID-19, enrolled during active disease. The chain is built from TRBV5-4 and TRBJ2-5; 10 nucleotides agree with TRBD2. The CDR3 nucleotides read TGTGCCTCTGGGGGGCTAGCGGGGGACCAAGAGACCCAGTACTTC. The encoded protein is CASGGLAGDQETQYF.